This passage covers 12 T cell receptor beta chains from one sample sequenced in a study of beta chain features in type 1 diabetes. The whole isolated RNA underwent reverse transcription, so sequencing captured expressed TCRB transcripts. Sequenced by immunoSEQ multiplex PCR; TCRdb stores in-frame clones only, minus some. The data contain under 300,000 clones, 20% of them seen just once; the ten biggest clones take up 0.028%. Whole-study findings and limits: Across all four CD4+ subsets, people with type 1 diabetes showed modestly shorter TCRB CDR3s.

No antigen has been assigned to these receptors. The sequenced material came from naive CD4+ T cells from blood. The receptors derive from a woman aged 35 to 49 with type 1 diabetes.

The chain recombines TRBV18 with TRBJ2-7; D remains unclear. Between the trimmed V and J ends, which lost 4 bases and 3 bases, there was a span of 7 bases. CDR1 and CDR2 (germline): KGHSH, LQKENI. CDR3 length equals 12 residues. The CDR3 protein is CASSRESYEQYF. CDR3 bases: TGTGCCAGCTCACGCGAGAGCTACGAGCAGTACTTC.

This clone has a single count. V gene TRBV7-3 combines with J gene TRBJ2-7; TRBD2 is a possible D gene (6 bases). This CDR3 comprises 15 residues. Trimming shortened V by 5 bases and J by 0 bases, and 14 bases separated the two germline ends. Germline CDR1 and CDR2: SGHTA and FQGTGA. The CDR3 sequence is CASSPRDLSSYEQYF. The CDR3 DNA follows: TGTGCCAGCAGCCCGCGGGACCTTAGCTCCTACGAGCAGTACTTC.

V and J are TRBV10-3 and TRBJ2-1; TRBD2 aligns across 7 bases. J gave up 0 bases and V 7 bases, and 21 bases lay outside the gene matches. This CDR3 has 20 amino acids. CDR1 is ENHRY and CDR2 is SYGVKD in the germline V gene. CDR3 in DNA: TGTGCCATCACTTTAAATCCTAGCGGCTCCCATACGAGCTCCTACAATGAGCAGTTCTTC. Its protein product is CAITLNPSGSHTSSYNEQFF.

The V gene is TRBV30, the J gene TRBJ1-1; 10 bases are a match to TRBD1. This CDR3 is 14 amino acids long. Per the germline V gene, CDR1 is GTSNPN and CDR2 is SVGIG (reference sequence). The V and J ends lost 3 bases and 3 bases, in that order; junction bases with no gene match: 4. CDR3 amino acids: CAWSRQGADTEAFF. The CDR3 nucleotides read TGTGCCTGGAGCCGACAGGGGGCGGACACTGAAGCTTTCTTT.

The chain joins TRBV29-1 to TRBJ2-3, with TRBD2 matching 11 bases. Losses at the gene ends were 6 bases for V and 2 bases for J; bases not matched to a gene: 10. CDR1 is SQVTM, CDR2 ANQGSEA, per germline. The length of the CDR3 is 16 residues. The CDR3 sequence is CSVAGGTSGTTDTQYF. In nucleotides, the CDR3 is TGCAGCGTCGCGGGAGGGACTAGCGGAACCACAGATACGCAGTATTTT.

This clone appeared a few times. CDR3 bases: TGTGCCAGCAGCCCACAGGGAATCAGGACTGAAGCTTTCTTT. Residues: CASSPQGIRTEAFF. The chain links TRBV28 to TRBJ1-1, with D possibly TRBD1 on 6 matching bases. Trimming cost V 6 bases and J 5 bases, with 16 bases left between them. The length of the CDR3 is 14 residues. Germline V gives CDR1 MDHEN, CDR2 SYDVKM.

A few counts support this clone. The genes are TRBV5-1 and TRBJ1-6; D is unclear. V was trimmed by 3 bases and J by 9 bases, leaving 10 bases between them. The germline V gene encodes CDR1 SGHRS and CDR2 YFSETQ. CDR3 length: 13 residues. The CDR3 spells CASSSPSGSPLHF. Here the CDR3 DNA reads TGCGCCAGCAGCTCGCCCAGTGGTTCACCCCTCCACTTT. Together with reference TRBV5-1 and TRBJ1-6, the CDR3 gives the full variable domain: KAGVTQTPRYLIKTRGQQVTLSCSPISGHRSVSWYQQTPGQGLQFLFEYFSETQRNKGNFPGRFSGRQFSNSRSEMNVSTLELGDSALYLCASSSPSGSPLHFGNGTRLTVT.

This clone appeared a few times. The CDR3 here is CASSVVTGGDTEAFF. The CDR3 DNA follows: TGTGCCAGTAGTGTCGTGACAGGGGGGGACACTGAAGCTTTCTTT. This chain joins TRBV19 and TRBJ1-1; 9 nucleotides match TRBD1. CDR1 and CDR2 from the germline V gene are LNHDA and SQIVND (reference sequence). The J segment lost 3 bases and the V segment lost 5 bases, leaving 7 bases of the junction unmatched. The CDR3 totals 15 residues.

This clone was counted only a few times. V and J are TRBV30 and TRBJ2-1, with 9 bases that match TRBD2. The germline V gene encodes CDR1 GTSNPN and CDR2 SVGIG (reference sequence). The CDR3 sequence is 13 residues long. V lost 3 bases to trimming and J lost 12 bases; unmatched junction nucleotides: 9. This CDR3 reads CAWRTSGPPGQFF. For the CDR3, the DNA is TGTGCCTGGAGGACTAGCGGCCCCCCTGGGCAGTTCTTC.

The chain employs TRBV7-2 and TRBJ2-3; 11 bases match TRBD2. The CDR3 has 16 amino acids. Germline CDR1 reads SGHTA; CDR2 reads FQGNSA. J lost 7 bases, V lost 3 bases, and 9 bases had no gene match. CDR3 DNA: TGTGCCAGCAGCTTGGCTTCTAGCGGGGGGTTGAATACGCAGTATTTT. It is translated as CASSLASSGGLNTQYF.

This clone has just a few counts. This chain uses TRBV15 with TRBJ2-2; D may be TRBD2 (6 bases). The ends were cut back, 1 base at V and 7 bases at J, with 10 bases in the middle. This CDR3 has 14 amino acids. Germline values: CDR1 LNHNV, CDR2 YYDKDF (reference sequence). CDR3 loop: CATSRVGGGGELFF. The DNA for the CDR3 is TGTGCCACCAGCAGAGTGGGAGGAGGCGGGGAGCTGTTTTTT.

This rearrangement joins TRBV29-1 to TRBJ2-1; 8 bases match TRBD2. Germline CDR1 reads SQVTM; CDR2 reads ANQGSEA. The CDR3 totals 14 residues. The V and J ends lost 4 bases and 7 bases, in that order; junction bases with no gene match: 9. For the CDR3, the DNA is TGCAGCGTTGCAGTAAGCGGGGGAGGAAATGAGCAGTTCTTC. Translating it yields CSVAVSGGGNEQFF.